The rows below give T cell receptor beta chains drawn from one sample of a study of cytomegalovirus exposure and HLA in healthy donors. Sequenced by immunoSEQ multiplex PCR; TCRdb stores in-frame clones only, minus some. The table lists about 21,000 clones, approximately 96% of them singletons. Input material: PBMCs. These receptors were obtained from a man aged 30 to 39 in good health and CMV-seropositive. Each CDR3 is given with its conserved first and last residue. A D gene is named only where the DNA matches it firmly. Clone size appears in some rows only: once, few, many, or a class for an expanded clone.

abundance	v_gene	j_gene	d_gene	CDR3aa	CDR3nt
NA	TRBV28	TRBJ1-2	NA	CASRAPGTRGYTF	TGTGCCAGCAGGGCCCCGGGAACGAGGGGCTACACCTTC
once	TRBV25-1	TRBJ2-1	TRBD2	CASTLAGLANNEQFF	TGTGCCAGCACCTTAGCGGGACTAGCGAACAATGAGCAGTTCTTC
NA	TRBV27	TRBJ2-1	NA	CASKSYDSYNEQFF	TGTGCCAGTAAAAGCTACGACTCCTACAATGAGCAGTTCTTC
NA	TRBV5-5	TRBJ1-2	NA	CASFPYQYHYGYTF	TGTGCCAGCTTTCCTTACCAGTACCACTATGGCTACACCTTC
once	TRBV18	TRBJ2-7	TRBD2	CASSPPWTSGIQEQYF	TGTGCCAGCTCACCACCCTGGACTAGCGGGATTCAAGAGCAGTACTTC
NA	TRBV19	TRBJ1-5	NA	CASRNRESGNQPQHF	TGTGCCAGTAGAAACAGGGAGAGTGGCAATCAGCCCCAGCATTTT
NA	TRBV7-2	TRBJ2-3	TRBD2	CASSLPQRGGTQYF	TGTGCCAGCAGCTTACCCCAGCGGGGGGGTACGCAGTATTTT
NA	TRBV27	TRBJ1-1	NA	CASSQRENTEAFF	TGTGCCAGCAGTCAGCGCGAGAACACTGAAGCTTTCTTT
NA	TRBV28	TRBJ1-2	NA	CASSLPDDSYGYTF	TGTGCCAGCAGTTTACCCGATGACTCATATGGCTACACCTTC
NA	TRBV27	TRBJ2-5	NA	CASRLFAGVPETQYF	TGTGCCAGCAGACTCTTCGCAGGGGTCCCAGAGACCCAGTACTTC
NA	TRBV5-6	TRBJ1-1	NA	CASSRLEGPNTEAFF	TGTGCCAGCAGCAGACTGGAGGGCCCGAACACTGAAGCTTTCTTT
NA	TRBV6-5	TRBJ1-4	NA	CASSYGARNNEKLFF	TGTGCCAGCAGTTACGGGGCCCGTAATAATGAAAAACTGTTTTTT
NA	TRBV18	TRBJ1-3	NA	CASSPLDSSGNTIYF	TGTGCCAGCTCACCCCTGGACAGCTCTGGAAACACCATATATTTT
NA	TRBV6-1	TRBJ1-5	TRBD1	CASRLRTGGWQPQHF	TGTGCCAGCAGGCTAAGGACAGGGGGCTGGCAGCCCCAGCATTTT
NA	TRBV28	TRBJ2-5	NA	CASSRRRQRETQYF	TGTGCCAGCAGTCGCAGACGGCAGAGGGAGACCCAGTACTTC
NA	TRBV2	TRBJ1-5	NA	CASSHEGGSNQPQHF	TGTGCCAGCAGTCACGAAGGCGGAAGCAATCAGCCCCAGCATTTT
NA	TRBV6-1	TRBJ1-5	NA	CASIGVYSNQPQHF	TGTGCCAGCATCGGGGTCTATAGCAATCAGCCCCAGCATTTT
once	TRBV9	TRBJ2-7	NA	CASSVVPGRGEQYF	TGTGCCAGCAGCGTAGTACCGGGTCGGGGGGAGCAGTACTTC
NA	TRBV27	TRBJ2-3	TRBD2	CASSSGLAGTDTQYF	TGTGCCAGCAGCTCCGGACTAGCGGGAACAGATACGCAGTATTTT
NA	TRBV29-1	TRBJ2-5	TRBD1	CSAATGGRRVTQYF	TGCAGCGCCGCGACAGGGGGTAGGCGAGTGACCCAGTACTTC
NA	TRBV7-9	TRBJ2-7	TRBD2	CASSPGLAIWDEQYF	TGTGCCAGCAGCCCGGGACTAGCGATATGGGACGAGCAGTACTTC
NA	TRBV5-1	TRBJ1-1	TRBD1	CASSLSPGGGTEAFF	TGCGCCAGCAGCTTGTCCCCAGGGGGAGGCACTGAAGCTTTCTTT
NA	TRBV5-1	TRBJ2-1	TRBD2	CASSRDPSGRDNEQFF	TGCGCCAGCAGCCGGGACCCCAGCGGGAGGGACAATGAGCAGTTCTTC
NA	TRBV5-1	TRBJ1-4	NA	CASSLPQGISTNEKLFF	TGCGCCAGCAGCTTGCCGCAGGGGATCTCAACTAATGAAAAACTGTTTTTT
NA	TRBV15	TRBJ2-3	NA	CATSRSLRGDTQYF	TGTGCCACCAGCAGATCATTAAGAGGAGATACGCAGTATTTT
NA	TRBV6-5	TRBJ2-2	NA	CASWGLNTGELFF	TGTGCCAGTTGGGGGCTAAACACCGGGGAGCTGTTTTTT